This T cell receptor beta chain was obtained from a study of type 1 regulatory T cells. TCRdb reanalysed the reads using MiXCR and keeps one entry per CDR3 protein. The table has about 24,000 distinct CDR3 sequences, roughly 72% seen once. This clonotype was recorded once. Its antigen remains unidentified. Deletions cut 1 base from V and 0 bases from J, with 11 bases between. Germline CDR1 is MGHRA and CDR2 is YSYEKL. This CDR3 contains 16 residues. Sample: cultured T cells, either the whole culture or a sorted T cell fraction (not recorded which). Subset reported: Tr1-enriched cell product generated in vitro against host alloantigens. V is TRBV4-1 and J is TRBJ2-3; perhaps D is TRBD1 or TRBD2 (6 bases each). The receptor was isolated from a human donor in good health. CDR3 sequence: CASSQGGGPSTDTQYF. CDR3 DNA: TGCGCCAGCAGCCAAGGTGGGGGGCCTAGCACAGATACGCAGTATTTT.